These T cell receptor beta chains were read from a single sample in a study of PD-1 blockade in classical Hodgkin lymphoma. Here immunoSEQ multiplex PCR was the method, and the copy in TCRdb shows in-frame clones only, minus some. The sample includes roughly 21,000 clones, about 70% of them seen just once. Sample: peripheral blood mononuclear cells (PBMCs), taken before the fourth cycle of nivolumab. These receptors all come from a human donor with classical Hodgkin lymphoma. CDR3s include the opening cysteine and the closing phenylalanine or tryptophan. The D gene is left open where the match is weak. The size field is filled for only some rows; it gives once, few, many or a size class.

>TRBD1|-|TRBJ2-1|TRBV5-4|15
TGTGCCAGCAGCTTGGGTCTTACAGGGGTCTTGGAGCAGTTCTTC
CASSLGLTGVLEQFF
>TRBD1|-|TRBJ1-5|TRBV6-6|15
TGTGCCAGCAGTCGGCCAGGGGGAGAAAATCAGCCCCAGCATTTT
CASSRPGGENQPQHF
>-|-|TRBJ1-1|TRBV18|13
TGTGCCAGCTCACCCTCAAGGGAGGCTGAAGCTTTCTTT
CASSPSREAEAFF
>-|few|TRBJ2-3|TRBV18|12
TGTGCCAGCTCACCTAACACAGATACGCAGTATTTT
CASSPNTDTQYF
>TRBD1|-|TRBJ2-2|TRBV7-8|14
TGTGCCAGCCTACCGGGACAGTACACCGGGGAGCTGTTTTTT
CASLPGQYTGELFF
>-|once|TRBJ2-1|TRBV5-4|13
TGTGCCAGCAGCAAGGACAGTTACAATGAGCAGTTCTTC
CASSKDSYNEQFF
>-|-|TRBJ1-6|TRBV4-1|12
TGCGCCAGCAGCCAAGTCGAGTCACCCCTCCACTTT
CASSQVESPLHF
>TRBD1|-|TRBJ2-5|TRBV5-4|14
TGTGCCAGCAGCCGGCGACAGGGACAAGAGACCCAGTACTTC
CASSRRQGQETQYF
>-|-|TRBJ2-2|TRBV5-4|16
TGTGCCAGCAGCTTGGGGGACTTTGAGAACACCGGGGAGCTGTTTTTT
CASSLGDFENTGELFF
>-|-|TRBJ2-7|TRBV2|13
TGTGCCAGCAGGGAACCCGACTCGGACGAGCAGTACTTC
CASREPDSDEQYF
>-|-|TRBJ1-1|TRBV25-1|12
TGTGCCAGCTCATGGGGACCGGATGAAGCTTTCTTT
CASSWGPDEAFF
>-|-|TRBJ1-1|TRBV4-2|13
TGTGCCAGCAGCCCAGGGGTGAACACTGAAGCTTTCTTT
CASSPGVNTEAFF
>-|-|TRBJ2-5|TRBV21-1|15
TGTGCCAGCAGCAAACCCCCAGGGCACCAAGAGACCCAGTACTTC
CASSKPPGHQETQYF
>-|-|TRBJ2-7|TRBV19|13
TGTGCCAGTGCATGGGGCCCAGGGGACGAGCAGTACTTC
CASAWGPGDEQYF
>-|-|TRBJ2-3|TRBV5-1|16
TGCGCCAGCAGCTTGGAGGCCAGCAGACTCACAGATACGCAGTATTTT
CASSLEASRLTDTQYF
>-|-|TRBJ2-1|TRBV7-8|13
TGTGCCAGCAGCCCATCCAACTATGATGAGCAGTTCTTC
CASSPSNYDEQFF
>-|-|TRBJ2-7|TRBV15|15
TGTGCCACCAGCAGAGAGCGGCAGGGCCCTTACGAGCAGTACTTC
CATSRERQGPYEQYF
>-|-|TRBJ2-6|TRBV19|19
TGTGCCACTATGAAACGCCCAGACAAGAGTAACTCTGGGGCCAACGTCCTGACTTTC
CATMKRPDKSNSGANVLTF
>TRBD1|-|TRBJ1-2|TRBV5-4|14
TGTGCCAGCAGCTTGCCAGGGGGCAACTATGGCTACACCTTC
CASSLPGGNYGYTF
>TRBD1|-|TRBJ1-1|TRBV5-1|15
TGCGCCAGCAGCTTGGGGGGACAGGTGAACACTGAAGCTTTCTTT
CASSLGGQVNTEAFF
>TRBD2|-|TRBJ2-5|TRBV5-5|14
TGTGCCAGCAGCATACGGGGGGTGTTGGAGACCCAGTACTTC
CASSIRGVLETQYF
>-|once|TRBJ1-1|TRBV15|18
TGTGCCACCAGCAGAGAATTGGGGTCAGGGCTGCGGAACACTGAAGCTTTCTTT
CATSRELGSGLRNTEAFF
>TRBD2|-|TRBJ2-1|TRBV28|17
TGTGCCAGCAGTACACTAGCGGGAGTGAGCTCCTACAATGAGCAGTTCTTC
CASSTLAGVSSYNEQFF
>-|-|TRBJ2-3|TRBV7-2|14
TGTGCCAGCAGCTTCCTAGCGAGTTTAGATACGCAGTATTTT
CASSFLASLDTQYF
>-|-|TRBJ2-7|TRBV5-7|15
TGTGCCAGCAGCTTGTCAGGAAATCGGGACTACGAGCAGTACTTC
CASSLSGNRDYEQYF
>-|-|TRBJ2-7|TRBV6-1|12
TGTGCCAGCCGAGGGACTCTAGGCGAGCAGTACTTC
CASRGTLGEQYF
>TRBD2|-|TRBJ2-4|TRBV19|15
TGTGCCAGTACCCCTAGCGGTCTAGCCAAAAACATTCAGTACTTC
CASTPSGLAKNIQYF
>TRBD1|-|TRBJ1-2|TRBV14|13
TGTGCCAGCAGCCGGACAGGGCTTGAGGGCTACACCTTC
CASSRTGLEGYTF
>-|-|TRBJ2-7|TRBV20-1|11
TGCAGTAAGGGGATAAGGGACGAGCAGTACTTC
CSKGIRDEQYF
>-|-|TRBJ2-5|TRBV7-9|14
TGTGCCAGCAGATTAGGAGGGATCCAAGAGACCCAGTACTTC
CASRLGGIQETQYF
>-|-|TRBJ2-2|TRBV5-1|15
TGCGCCAGCAGCTTGGGGCAGGGAGTTACCGGGGAGCTGTTTTTT
CASSLGQGVTGELFF
>TRBD1|-|TRBJ2-7|TRBV19|14
TGTGCCAGTAACACCGGGACAGGGGGCAGGGAGCAGTACTTC
CASNTGTGGREQYF
>-|once|TRBJ2-7|TRBV29-1|13
TGCAGCGTTAAAGCCGGGAGTAACTACGAGCAGTACTTC
CSVKAGSNYEQYF
>TRBD2|-|TRBJ2-5|TRBV5-1|14
TGCGCCAGCAGCCAAGCGGGAGGCCAAGAGACCCAGTACTTC
CASSQAGGQETQYF
>-|-|TRBJ1-2|TRBV29-1|16
TGCAGCGTTGAAGGTCTTATTTATCCGGAGGGCTATGGCTACACCTTC
CSVEGLIYPEGYGYTF
>-|once|TRBJ2-1|TRBV19|17
TGTGCCAGTAGTATTGCCTGGGACAAGAGCTCCTACAATGAGCAGTTCTTC
CASSIAWDKSSYNEQFF
>-|-|TRBJ2-7|TRBV6-5|15
TGTGCCAGCAGTTACACCCAAGTCCCTCATTACGAGCAGTACTTC
CASSYTQVPHYEQYF
>-|-|TRBJ2-3|TRBV5-1|15
TGCGCCAGCAGCTCGACAGTCCTTAGAGGAGATACGCAGTATTTT
CASSSTVLRGDTQYF
>-|-|TRBJ2-7|TRBV5-5|13
TGTGCCAGCAGTATGGAACCCTCCTACGAGCAGTACTTC
CASSMEPSYEQYF
>-|few|TRBJ2-4|TRBV7-9|19
TGTGCCAGCAGCTTATTTCGGCTAGCAGATAGTCTAGCCAAAAACATTCAGTACTTC
CASSLFRLADSLAKNIQYF
>TRBD2|-|TRBJ2-1|TRBV29-1|12
TGCAGCGTCCGACTAGCGGGGAATGAGCAGTTCTTC
CSVRLAGNEQFF
>TRBD1|-|TRBJ1-5|TRBV7-9|16
TGTGCCAGCAGCTTAGGGGGGACAGGATCGAATCAGCCCCAGCATTTT
CASSLGGTGSNQPQHF
>TRBD1|-|TRBJ2-3|TRBV6-5|15
TGTGCCAGCAGGGGGGGACAGGTGGGTGCAGATACGCAGTATTTT
CASRGGQVGADTQYF
>-|-|TRBJ2-2|TRBV19|15
TGTGCCAGTAGGCTCCAGGGAACGAACACCGGGGAGCTGTTTTTT
CASRLQGTNTGELFF
>TRBD2|-|TRBJ2-7|TRBV7-7|15
TGTGCCAGCAGCCCCGGGGGGGGCAGCTCCTACGAGCAGTACTTC
CASSPGGGSSYEQYF
>-|few|TRBJ2-1|TRBV16|12
TGTGCCAGCAGCCACCAGTTAGGGCGGCAGTTCTTC
CASSHQLGRQFF
>TRBD1|-|TRBJ2-3|TRBV18|16
TGTGCCAGCTCACCAAGGACAGGTGCTAGCACAGATACGCAGTATTTT
CASSPRTGASTDTQYF
>-|-|TRBJ1-1|TRBV27|12
TGTGCCAGCAGAAGAATAGGAACTGAAGCTTTCTTT
CASRRIGTEAFF
>-|-|TRBJ1-3|TRBV19|14
TGTGCCAGTAGTATCTGGGGCTCTGGAAACACCATATATTTT
CASSIWGSGNTIYF
>TRBD2|-|TRBJ2-7|TRBV18|15
TGTGCCAGCTCCCAGATAGCGGGGAGCTCCTACGAGCAGTACTTC
CASSQIAGSSYEQYF
>TRBD2|few|TRBJ2-3|TRBV11-2|16
TGTGCCAGCAGCCACGTCGGCGGGAGGGCCATTGATACGCAGTATTTT
CASSHVGGRAIDTQYF
>-|few|TRBJ2-1|TRBV25-1|16
TGTGCCAGCAGTGATCGGGACCTATTCTCCTACAATGAGCAGTTCTTC
CASSDRDLFSYNEQFF
>TRBD2|-|TRBJ2-2|TRBV28|16
TGTGCCAGCAGTTTCGGGCTAGCGGGAGAATCCGGGGAGCTGTTTTTT
CASSFGLAGESGELFF
>TRBD1|-|TRBJ1-3|TRBV2|13
TGTGCCAGAGGGACAGGGGATGGAAACACCATATATTTT
CARGTGDGNTIYF